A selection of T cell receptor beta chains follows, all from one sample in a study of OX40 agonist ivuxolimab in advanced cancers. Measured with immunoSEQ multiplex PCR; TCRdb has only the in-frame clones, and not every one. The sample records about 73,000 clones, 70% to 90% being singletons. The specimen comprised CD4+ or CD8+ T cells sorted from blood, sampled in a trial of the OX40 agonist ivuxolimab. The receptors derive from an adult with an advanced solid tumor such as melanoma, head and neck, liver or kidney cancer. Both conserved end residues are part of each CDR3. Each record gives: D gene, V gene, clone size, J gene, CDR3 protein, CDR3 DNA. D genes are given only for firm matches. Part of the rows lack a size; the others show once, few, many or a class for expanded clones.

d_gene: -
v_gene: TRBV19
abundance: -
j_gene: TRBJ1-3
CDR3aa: CASSMKSSGNTIYF
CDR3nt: TGTGCCAGTAGTATGAAGAGCTCTGGAAACACCATATATTTT

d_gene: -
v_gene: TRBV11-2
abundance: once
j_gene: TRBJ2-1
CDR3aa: CASSLDPGVAFNEQFF
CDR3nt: TGTGCCAGCAGCTTAGATCCAGGGGTGGCTTTCAATGAGCAGTTCTTC

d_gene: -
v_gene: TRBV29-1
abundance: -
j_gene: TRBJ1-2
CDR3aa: CSVESAYGYTF
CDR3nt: TGCAGCGTTGAATCGGCCTATGGCTACACCTTC

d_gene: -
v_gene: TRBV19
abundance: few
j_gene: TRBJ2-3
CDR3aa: CASSGQISSTDTQYF
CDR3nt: TGTGCCAGTAGTGGGCAGATTTCTAGCACAGATACGCAGTATTTT

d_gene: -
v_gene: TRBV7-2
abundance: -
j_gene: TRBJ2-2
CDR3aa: CASSFSLANTGELFF
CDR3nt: TGTGCCAGCAGCTTTTCCCTAGCGAACACCGGGGAGCTGTTTTTT

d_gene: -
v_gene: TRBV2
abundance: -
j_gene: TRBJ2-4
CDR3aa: CASGEWGNIQYF
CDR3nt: TGTGCCAGCGGCGAATGGGGAAACATTCAGTACTTC

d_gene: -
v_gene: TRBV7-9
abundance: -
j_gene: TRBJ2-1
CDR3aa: CASSLEPRSAEQFF
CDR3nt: TGTGCCAGCAGCTTAGAACCTCGGTCTGCTGAGCAGTTCTTC

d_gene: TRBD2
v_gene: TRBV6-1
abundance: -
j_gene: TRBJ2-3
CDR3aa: CASSGLAGGADTQYF
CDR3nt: TGTGCCAGCAGCGGACTAGCGGGAGGGGCAGATACGCAGTATTTT

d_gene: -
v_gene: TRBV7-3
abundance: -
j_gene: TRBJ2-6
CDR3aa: CASSLYGGTGANVLTF
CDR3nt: TGTGCCAGCAGCTTATACGGGGGCACTGGGGCCAACGTCCTGACTTTC

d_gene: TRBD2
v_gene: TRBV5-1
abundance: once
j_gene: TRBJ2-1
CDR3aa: CASSLALAGGWDEQFF
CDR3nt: TGCGCCAGCAGCTTGGCCTTGGCGGGAGGTTGGGATGAGCAGTTCTTC

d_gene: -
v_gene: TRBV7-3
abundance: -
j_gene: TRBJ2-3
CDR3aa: CASSSLGSSTDTQYF
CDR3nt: TGTGCCAGCAGCTCCCTGGGGTCTAGCACAGATACGCAGTATTTT

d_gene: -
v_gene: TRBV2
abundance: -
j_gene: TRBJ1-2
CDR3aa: CASSEAEGNYGYTF
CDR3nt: TGTGCCAGCAGTGAAGCCGAGGGGAACTATGGCTACACCTTC

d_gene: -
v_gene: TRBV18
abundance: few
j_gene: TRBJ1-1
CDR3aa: CASSERRDPFEAFF
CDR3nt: TGTGCCAGCTCCGAACGCCGGGACCCGTTTGAAGCTTTCTTT

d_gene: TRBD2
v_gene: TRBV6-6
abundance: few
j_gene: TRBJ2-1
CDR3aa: CASSYRAGGDEQFF
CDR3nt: TGTGCCAGCAGTTACCGGGCGGGGGGCGATGAGCAGTTCTTC

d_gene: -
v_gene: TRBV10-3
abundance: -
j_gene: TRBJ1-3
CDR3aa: CAISETVSGNTIYF
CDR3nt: TGTGCCATCAGTGAGACAGTCTCTGGAAACACCATATATTTT

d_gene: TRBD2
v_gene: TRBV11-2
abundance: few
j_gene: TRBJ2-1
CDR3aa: CASSPLTGGSYNEQFF
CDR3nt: TGTGCCAGCAGCCCGCTCACGGGGGGCTCCTACAATGAGCAGTTCTTC

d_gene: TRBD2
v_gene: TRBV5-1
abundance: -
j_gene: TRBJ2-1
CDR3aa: CASSLPGAGGQEQFF
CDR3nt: TGCGCCAGCAGCTTACCGGGAGCGGGAGGGCAGGAGCAGTTCTTC

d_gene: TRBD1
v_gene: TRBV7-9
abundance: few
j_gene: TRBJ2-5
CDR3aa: CASSLAWTGLEETQYF
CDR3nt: TGTGCCAGCAGCTTAGCCTGGACAGGGTTAGAAGAGACCCAGTACTTC

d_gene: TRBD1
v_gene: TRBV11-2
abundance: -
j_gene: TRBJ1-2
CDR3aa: CASSQDGWGQNYGYTF
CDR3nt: TGTGCCAGCAGCCAAGACGGGTGGGGACAGAACTATGGCTACACCTTC

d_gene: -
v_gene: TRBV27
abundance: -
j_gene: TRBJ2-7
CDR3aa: CASSITGSNSYEQYF
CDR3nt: TGTGCCAGCAGCATCACCGGGTCGAACTCCTACGAGCAGTACTTC

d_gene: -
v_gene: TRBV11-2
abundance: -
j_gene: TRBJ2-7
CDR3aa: CASSLGARGDSYEQYF
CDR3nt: TGTGCCAGCAGCTTAGGGGCCAGGGGCGATTCCTACGAGCAGTACTTC

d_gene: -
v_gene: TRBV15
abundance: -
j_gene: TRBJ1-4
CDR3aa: CATSPTFLNEKLFF
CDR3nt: TGTGCCACCAGCCCGACCTTCCTTAATGAAAAACTGTTTTTT

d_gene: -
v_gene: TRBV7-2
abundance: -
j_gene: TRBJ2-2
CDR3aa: CASSLGLGGELFF
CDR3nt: TGTGCCAGCAGCTTAGGGCTCGGCGGGGAGCTGTTTTTT

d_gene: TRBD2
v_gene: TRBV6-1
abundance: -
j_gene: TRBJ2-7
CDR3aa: CASSDLAGFEQYF
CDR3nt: TGTGCCAGCAGTGATCTAGCGGGGTTTGAGCAGTACTTC

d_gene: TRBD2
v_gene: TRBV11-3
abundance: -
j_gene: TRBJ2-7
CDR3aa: CASSLGGSGTYEQYF
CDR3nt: TGTGCCAGCAGCTTAGGCGGGAGTGGGACCTACGAGCAGTACTTC

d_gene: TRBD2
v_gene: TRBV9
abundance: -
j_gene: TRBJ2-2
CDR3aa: CASSTLGGGPLNTGELFF
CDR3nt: TGTGCCAGCAGCACCCTCGGCGGGGGGCCATTAAACACCGGGGAGCTGTTTTTT

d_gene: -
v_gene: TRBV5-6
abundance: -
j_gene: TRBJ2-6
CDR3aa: CASSLRQISGANVLTF
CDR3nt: TGTGCCAGCAGCTTGAGACAGATCTCTGGGGCCAACGTCCTGACTTTC

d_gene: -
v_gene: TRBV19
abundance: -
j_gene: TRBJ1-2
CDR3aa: CASSMSQSNYGYTF
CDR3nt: TGTGCCAGTAGTATGTCACAGAGCAACTATGGCTACACCTTC

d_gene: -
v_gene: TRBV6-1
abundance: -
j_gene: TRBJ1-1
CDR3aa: CASSGRRGEAFF
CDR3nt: TGTGCCAGCAGTGGTCGCCGGGGTGAAGCTTTCTTT

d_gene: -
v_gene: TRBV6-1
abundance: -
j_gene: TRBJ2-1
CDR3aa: CASKSTYNEQFF
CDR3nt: TGTGCCAGCAAGAGCACCTACAATGAGCAGTTCTTC

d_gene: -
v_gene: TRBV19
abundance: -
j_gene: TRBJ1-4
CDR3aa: CASGPGGSTNEKLFF
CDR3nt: TGTGCCAGTGGCCCCGGAGGGTCAACTAATGAAAAACTGTTTTTT

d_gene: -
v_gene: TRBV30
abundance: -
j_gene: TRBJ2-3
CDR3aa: CAWGSNTQYF
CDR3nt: TGTGCCTGGGGAAGTAATACGCAGTATTTT

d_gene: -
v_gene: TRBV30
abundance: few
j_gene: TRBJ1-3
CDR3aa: CAWSVGPGKNTIYF
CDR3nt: TGTGCCTGGAGTGTAGGGCCAGGAAAAAACACCATATATTTT

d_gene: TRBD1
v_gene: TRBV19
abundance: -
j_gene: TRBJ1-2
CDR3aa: CASSIGTGEKGYGYTF
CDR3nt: TGTGCCAGTAGTATCGGGACAGGGGAGAAAGGCTATGGCTACACCTTC

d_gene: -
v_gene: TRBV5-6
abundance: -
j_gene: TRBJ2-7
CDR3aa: CASSFVGHSYEQYF
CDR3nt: TGTGCCAGCAGCTTCGTTGGGCACTCCTACGAGCAGTACTTC

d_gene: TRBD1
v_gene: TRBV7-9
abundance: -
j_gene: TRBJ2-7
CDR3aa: CASSLAGQYEQYF
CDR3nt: TGTGCCAGCAGCTTAGCGGGACAGTACGAGCAGTACTTC

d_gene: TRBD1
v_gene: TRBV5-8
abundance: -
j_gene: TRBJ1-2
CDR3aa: CASSPDRAYGYTF
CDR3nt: TGTGCCAGCAGCCCGGACAGGGCCTATGGCTACACCTTC

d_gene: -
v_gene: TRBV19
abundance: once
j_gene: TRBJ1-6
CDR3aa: CASSSTGNSPLHF
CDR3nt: TGTGCCAGTAGTTCGACCGGGAATTCACCCCTCCACTTT

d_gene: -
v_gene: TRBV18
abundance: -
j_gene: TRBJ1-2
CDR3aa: CASSPPDAGAIYGYTF
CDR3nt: TGTGCCAGCTCACCACCGGATGCAGGGGCCATCTATGGCTACACCTTC

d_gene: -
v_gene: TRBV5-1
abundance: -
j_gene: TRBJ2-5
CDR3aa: CASSLAGGTLQETQYF
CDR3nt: TGCGCCAGCAGCTTGGCCGGGGGTACCCTTCAAGAGACCCAGTACTTC

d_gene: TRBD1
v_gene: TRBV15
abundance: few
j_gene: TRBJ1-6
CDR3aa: CATSSEEDRRRHF
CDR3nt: TGTGCCACCAGCAGTGAAGAGGACAGGCGCCGCCACTTT

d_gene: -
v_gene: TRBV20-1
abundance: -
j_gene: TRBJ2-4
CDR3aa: CSASKNIQYF
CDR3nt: TGCAGTGCTAGCAAGAACATTCAGTACTTC

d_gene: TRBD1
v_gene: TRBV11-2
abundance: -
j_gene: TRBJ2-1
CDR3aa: CASTLSQGPYNEQFF
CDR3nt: TGTGCCAGCACCCTTTCACAGGGGCCTTACAATGAGCAGTTCTTC

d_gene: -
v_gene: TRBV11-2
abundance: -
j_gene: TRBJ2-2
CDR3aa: CASSLGLWGTRNTGELFF
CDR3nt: TGTGCCAGCAGCTTGGGCCTTTGGGGCACCCGAAACACCGGGGAGCTGTTTTTT

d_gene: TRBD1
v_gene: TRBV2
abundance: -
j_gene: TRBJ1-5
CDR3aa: CASSPGQGNQPQHF
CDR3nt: TGTGCCAGCTCCCCCGGACAGGGCAATCAGCCCCAGCATTTT